The following is a T cell receptor (beta chain) sequence with its context. The antigen remains undetermined. These data belong to a study of shared clonotypes between healthy human individuals. Study conclusions and caveats: Clonotype sharing among donors was thought likely to change with sequencing depth. In general, naive subsets displayed greater estimated richness than memory subsets did. Owing to a small donor count, the genetic and exposure-history diversity represented was limited.

An approximately 220 ng quantity of DNA, 30,000 to 35,000 T cell genomes, went into the sorted-subset replicate PCRs. Repertoires were generated with immunoSEQ multiplex PCR, while TCRdb's copy carries only in-frame clones and drops some. The profile shows some 2,500,000 clones, just under 95% of them singletons. V was clipped by 1 base and J by 8 bases, with 17 bases between them. Germline V gene lookup returns CDR1 SGHVS and CDR2 FQNEAQ. CDR3 length: 16 amino acids. This sequence joins TRBV7-8 and TRBJ1-4; maybe TRBD1 (6 bases). Sequenced: naive CD4+ T cells from PBMCs. Indicated subset: CD45RA+ positively selected. This TCR was recovered from a man aged 18 to 30 in good health. Some clones in this sample may be carry-over from other donors' samples. The CDR3 DNA reads TGTGCCAGCAGCTTAGGGTATCCAGGGGAGGGCGAAAAACTGTTTTTT. Translating it yields CASSLGYPGEGEKLFF. Based on the CDR3 plus reference TRBV7-8 and TRBJ1-4, the full variable domain is GAGVSQSPRYKVAKRGQDVALRCDPISGHVSLFWYQQALGQGPEFLTYFQNEAQLDKSGLPSDRFFAERPEGSVSTLKIQRTQQEDSAVYLCASSLGYPGEGEKLFFGSGTQLSVL.